This is a list of T cell receptor beta chains from one sample in a study of cytomegalovirus exposure and HLA in healthy donors. TCRdb's copy holds only in-frame clones and misses some; the assay was immunoSEQ multiplex PCR. The listing records tens of thousands of clones. Sequences were obtained from PBMCs. The receptors here all came from a woman aged 55-69 years in good health and CMV-seronegative. Each CDR3 is given with its conserved first and last residue.

15 TRBJ2-7 TRBV28 CASSFGSGGPTGRYF
12 TRBJ1-5 TRBV28 CASSWSRQPQHF
15 TRBJ2-2 TRBV18 CASSQGTVGNGELFF
12 TRBJ2-7 TRBV7-8 CASSFPNYEQYF
13 TRBJ2-3 TRBV30 CASKRLSTDTQYF
15 TRBJ2-5 TRBV5-1 CASSGTTGGVETQYF
19 TRBJ2-1 TRBV23-1 CASSQSRGAGGSSYNEQFF
14 NA TRBV15 CATSRDLGAYEQYF
16 TRBJ1-1 TRBV1 CTSSFSRGVRDGEAFF
14 TRBJ1-4 TRBV19 CASSIDRGGEKLFF
15 TRBJ2-3 TRBV4-2 CASSQEGREADTQYF
16 TRBJ2-1 TRBV4-1 CASSRPPAGGPSEQFF
15 TRBJ2-1 TRBV27 CASRSGGRALGEQFF
14 TRBJ2-6 TRBV6-5 CASSLLSGANVLTF
14 TRBJ2-5 TRBV7-9 CASSFGLAGETQYF
14 TRBJ2-5 TRBV9 CASSAPLGPETQYF
13 TRBJ1-1 TRBV7-2 CASNRGLNTEAFF
15 TRBJ1-6 TRBV25-1 CASSERRDLNSPLHF
16 TRBJ2-7 TRBV2 CASSDRSGQGPGEQYF
16 TRBJ2-7 TRBV7-2 CASSLALAGGPGEQYF
14 TRBJ2-7 TRBV10-3 CVTRSGVSSYEQYF
15 TRBJ2-1 TRBV11-2 CASSVRSRDYNEQFF
14 TRBJ1-1 TRBV10-3 CAISDKTGRSEAFF
14 TRBJ1-1 TRBV18 CASSRDSQNTEAFF
16 TRBJ2-1 TRBV6-6 CASSPRDRSSYNEQFF
13 TRBJ1-1 TRBV9 CASSVAQGEKAFF
12 TRBJ1-2 TRBV5-1 CASSLEGDGYTF
14 TRBJ2-7 TRBV9 CASSPTSGAYEQYF
15 TRBJ2-5 TRBV6-1 CASSGPGGGLETQYF
16 TRBJ2-1 TRBV27 CASSGVDSRVGNEQFF
17 TRBJ2-1 TRBV7-2 CASSYGGGRASYNEQFF
12 TRBJ1-1 TRBV2 CAIDGVNTEAFF
13 TRBJ2-7 TRBV11-1 CASGTGASYEQYF
15 TRBJ2-7 TRBV6-6 CASSYSRQGNDEQYF
15 TRBJ2-7 TRBV7-2 CASSSLAGVGGEQYF
16 TRBJ2-1 TRBV7-9 CASSFGVAGGGDEQFF
15 TRBJ2-7 TRBV27 CASSLSFGGNYEQYF
13 TRBJ2-1 TRBV28 CASSRSSYNEQFF
12 TRBJ2-7 TRBV28 CASRVTNYEQYF
16 TRBJ2-7 TRBV27 CASSFTPRRGSGEQYF